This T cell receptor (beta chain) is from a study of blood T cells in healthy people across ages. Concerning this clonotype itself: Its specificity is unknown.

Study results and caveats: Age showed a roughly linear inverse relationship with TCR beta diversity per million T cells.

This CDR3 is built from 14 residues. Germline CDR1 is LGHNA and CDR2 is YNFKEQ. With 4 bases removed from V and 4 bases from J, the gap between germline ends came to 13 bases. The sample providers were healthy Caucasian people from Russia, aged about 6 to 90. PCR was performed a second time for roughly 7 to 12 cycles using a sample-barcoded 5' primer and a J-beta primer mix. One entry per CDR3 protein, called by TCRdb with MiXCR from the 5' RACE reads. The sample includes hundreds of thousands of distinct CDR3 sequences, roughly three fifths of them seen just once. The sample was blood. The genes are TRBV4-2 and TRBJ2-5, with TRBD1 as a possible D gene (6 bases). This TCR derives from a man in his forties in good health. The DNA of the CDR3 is TGTGCCAGCAGCCCCATCAGGGGTGGAGAGACCCAGTACTTC. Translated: CASSPIRGGETQYF.